Given below is one T cell receptor beta chain in context. Its antigen is unknown. This sample is part of a study of T cell responses to AZD1222 COVID-19 vaccine. Study outcomes and limitations: Only 5 to 7 AZD1222 recipients tested seropositive at baseline. No repertoire was sampled before or during the peak T cell response, only after it.

The data were produced by immunoSEQ multiplex PCR, yet TCRdb's version contains in-frame clones alone and is incomplete. The repertoire holds some 120,000 clones, with about 88% as singletons. Unmatched junction bases numbered 3, after V lost 2 bases and J lost 0 bases. The CDR3 is 15 residues long. CDR1 and CDR2 (germline): SGDLS, YYNGEE. This chain joins TRBV9 and TRBJ2-3; 7 nucleotides align to TRBD2. The source is an adult who received the AZD1222 COVID-19 vaccine. Sequenced material: peripheral blood, taken 28 days after the second AZD1222 dose. CDR3 in amino acids: CASSVGRASTDTQYF. CDR3 sequence (DNA): TGTGCCAGCAGCGTTGGGAGGGCGAGCACAGATACGCAGTATTTT.